This paragraph covers one TCR beta chain sequence. This sample stems from a study of T cells after yellow fever vaccination. As for the study in general: Where fractions had low cell numbers, libraries were prepared from them with the SMART-Seq v4 Ultra Low Input RNA kit.

V lost 0 bases to trimming and J lost 2 bases, with 8 bases between them. Per germline, CDR1 MNHNS and CDR2 SASEGT. The CDR3 is 14 amino acids. TCRdb re-derived calls from the 5' RACE reads in MiXCR, one entry per CDR3 protein. The sample has roughly 340,000 distinct CDR3 sequences, 3% to 4.5% seen once; the top ten hold 20% to 25%. Sequences were derived from PBMCs, sampled 5 days after the yellow fever booster vaccination. The V and J genes are TRBV6-1 and TRBJ2-7; no reliable D call. The TCR sequence derives from a man aged 18 to 30 who received the YFV17D yellow fever vaccine. CDR3 sequence reads: CASSEAAETYEQYF. The CDR3, as DNA: TGTGCCAGCAGTGAAGCGGCTGAGACCTACGAGCAGTACTTC.